These 8 T cell receptor beta chains were all obtained from the same sample, sequenced in a study of blood T cells in healthy people across ages. Then a second PCR, running roughly 6 to 11 cycles, was carried out with a sample-barcoded 5' primer and a J-beta primer mix. Using its own MiXCR run on the 5' RACE reads, TCRdb lists one record per CDR3 protein. This table has more than 600,000 distinct CDR3 sequences, approximately 25% appearing once. This same sample was also taken into another study, of T cells of mothers and their children.

The sample taken for sequencing was blood. These receptors all come from a boy between 5 and 17 years old in good health.

The genes are TRBV5-1 and TRBJ1-1; possible D gene TRBD1, 6 bases. This CDR3 contains 18 residues. Trimming shortened V by 1 base and J by 0 bases, and 19 bases separated the two germline ends. In germline, CDR1 is SGHRS, CDR2 YFSETQ. As DNA, the CDR3 is TGCGCCAGCAGCTTGCAATCGGGGAGGGGGATCATGAACACTGAAGCTTTCTTT. Its protein product is CASSLQSGRGIMNTEAFF. Full variable domain (remainder filled in from reference TRBV5-1 and TRBJ1-1): KAGVTQTPRYLIKTRGQQVTLSCSPISGHRSVSWYQQTPGQGLQFLFEYFSETQRNKGNFPGRFSGRQFSNSRSEMNVSTLELGDSALYLCASSLQSGRGIMNTEAFFGQGTRLTVV.

The genes are TRBV12-3 or TRBV12-4 and TRBJ1-4; D is uncertain. V dropped 6 bases and J dropped 5 bases, with 10 bases sitting between them. The CDR3 has 13 residues. CDR3: CASSGMLNEKLFF. In DNA form, the CDR3 reads TGTGCCAGCAGCGGGATGTTAAATGAAAAACTGTTTTTT.

This clonotype has a handful of counts. The chain joins TRBV29-1 to TRBJ2-5; D unclear. Near its end, the DNA agrees better with TRBJ2-1, so the J call may be wrong. Germline V gives CDR1 SQVTM, CDR2 ANQGSEA. The CDR3 consists of 11 residues. The CDR3 coding sequence is TGCAGTGCGGACCCTTCGAATGAGCAGTTCTTC. Its protein product is CSADPSNEQFF.

The chain is built from TRBV7-2 and TRBJ2-5; D is undetermined. V dropped 3 bases and J dropped 10 bases, with 12 bases sitting between them. The CDR3 sequence is 12 residues long. Per germline, CDR1 SGHTA and CDR2 FQGNSA. CDR3 sequence (DNA): TGTGCCAGCAGCTTCGATCTACTCATCCAGTACTTC. Amino acids: CASSFDLLIQYF.

In its sample, this clonotype was seen once. V is TRBV9 and J is TRBJ2-7, with 12 positions matching TRBD2. V lost 0 bases, J lost 3 bases, and 7 bases stayed unmatched. The CDR3 is made up of 17 amino acids. Germline V gene data show CDR1 as SGDLS and CDR2 as YYNGEE. CDR3 loop: CASSVDGSSGGDYEQYF. In DNA, the CDR3 is TGTGCCAGCAGCGTAGACGGATCTAGCGGGGGGGACTACGAGCAGTACTTC.

The rearrangement links TRBV2 to TRBJ2-3, with D maybe TRBD2 (6 bases). There are 14 residues in the CDR3. The ends were cut back, 8 bases at V and 2 bases at J, with 14 bases in the middle. The germline V gene has CDR1 SNHLY and CDR2 FYNNEI. The CDR3 DNA follows: TGTGCCAGCCAGTGGGACTTACACACAGATACGCAGTATTTT. This translates into CASQWDLHTDTQYF. The full variable domain, its missing parts supplied by reference TRBV2 and TRBJ2-3, is EPEVTQTPSHQVTQMGQEVILRCVPISNHLYFYWYRQILGQKVEFLVSFYNNEISEKSEIFDDQFSVERPDGSNFTLKIRSTKLEDSAMYFCASQWDLHTDTQYFGPGTRLTVL.

Only a few counts were recorded for this clonotype. The rearrangement joins TRBV7-3 to TRBJ2-5; TRBD2 agrees at 10 bases. The CDR3 is made up of 16 amino acids. CDR1 and CDR2 from the germline V gene are SGHTA and FQGTGA. V lost 5 bases to trimming and J lost 2 bases; unmatched junction nucleotides: 8. In DNA, the CDR3 is TGTGCCAGCAGCCCGCTAGCGGGGGAACCGCAAGAGACCCAGTACTTC. Protein sequence: CASSPLAGEPQETQYF.

The chain couples TRBV4-1 to TRBJ2-3; unclear D gene. CDR3 length: 12 residues. V was clipped by 1 base and J by 4 bases, with 3 bases between them. Germline CDR1 is MGHRA and CDR2 is YSYEKL. In DNA, the CDR3 is TGCGCCAGCAGCCAAGCGGCAGATACGCAGTATTTT. Translated: CASSQAADTQYF.